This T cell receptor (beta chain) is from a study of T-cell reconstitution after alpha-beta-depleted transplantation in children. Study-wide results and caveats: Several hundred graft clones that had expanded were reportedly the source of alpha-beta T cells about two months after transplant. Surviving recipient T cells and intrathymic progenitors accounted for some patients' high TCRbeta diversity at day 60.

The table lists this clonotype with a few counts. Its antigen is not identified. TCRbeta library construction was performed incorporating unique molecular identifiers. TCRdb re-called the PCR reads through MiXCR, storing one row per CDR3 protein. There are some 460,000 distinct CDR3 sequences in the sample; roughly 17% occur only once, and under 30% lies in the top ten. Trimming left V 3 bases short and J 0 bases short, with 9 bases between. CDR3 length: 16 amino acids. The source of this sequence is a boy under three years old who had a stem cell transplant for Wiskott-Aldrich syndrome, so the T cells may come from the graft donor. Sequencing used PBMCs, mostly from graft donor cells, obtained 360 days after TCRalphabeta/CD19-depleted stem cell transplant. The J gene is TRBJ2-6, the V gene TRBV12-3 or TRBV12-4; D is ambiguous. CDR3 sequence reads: CASSFIQNSGANVLTF. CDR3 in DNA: TGTGCCAGCAGTTTTATCCAGAACTCTGGGGCCAACGTCCTGACTTTC.